The 21 T cell receptor beta chains reported below all come from one sample, sequenced in a study of T cell repertoires in cytomegalovirus infection. TCRdb processed the reads anew with MiXCR; each CDR3 protein has one entry. The table shows under 70,000 distinct CDR3 sequences, with about 30% occurring only once. Antigen specificity for these receptors is unknown. The sequenced sample was PBMCs, sequenced either directly or after in vitro stimulation (not recorded which). The origin of the receptors is a human donor in good health (CMV status not recorded). Some clones in this sample may be carry-over from other donors' samples.

This clonotype was counted only a few times. The V call is TRBV7-9, the J call TRBJ2-1; D possibly corresponds to TRBD2 (5 bases). Germline-derived CDR1 and CDR2 are SEHNR and FQNEAQ (reference sequence). The CDR3 loop spans 16 amino acids. V lost 4 bases and J lost 3, with 16 bases in between. The CDR3 sequence: CASSWTTGSYYNEQFF. The DNA for the CDR3 is TGTGCCAGCAGCTGGACGACTGGGAGCTACTACAATGAGCAGTTCTTC.

The CDR3 is CASSPRDYNYEQYF. The CDR3 nucleotides are TGTGCCAGCAGCCCAAGGGACTACAACTACGAGCAGTACTTC. The chain is built from TRBV7-8 and TRBJ2-7, with 7 bases identical to TRBD2. The V and J ends lost 5 bases and 3 bases, in that order; junction bases with no gene match: 7. Germline V gene data show CDR1 as SGHVS and CDR2 as FQNEAQ. CDR3 length: 14 amino acids.

The chain employs TRBV19 and TRBJ2-5; D may be TRBD1 or TRBD2 (6 bases each). V lost 1 base and J lost 4, with 16 bases in between. Germline V lookup: CDR1 LNHDA, CDR2 SQIVND (reference sequence). The CDR3 sequence is 16 residues long. CDR3 nucleotide sequence: TGTGCCAGTAGTATAGGCCTACAGGGAGGTATAGAGACCCAGTACTTC. Translation: CASSIGLQGGIETQYF.

This clonotype was detected only a few times. This chain connects TRBV4-1 to TRBJ1-1; D is unclear. Germline V lookup: CDR1 MGHRA, CDR2 YSYEKL. V dropped 5 bases and J dropped 8 bases, with 18 bases sitting between them. The CDR3 has 14 amino acids. As DNA, the CDR3 is TGCGCCAGCAGCAAAGCCCCCCTATTGGCAGAAGCTTTCTTT. The encoded protein is CASSKAPLLAEAFF.

J is TRBJ2-1 and V is TRBV20-1, with a tentative D call TRBD2 (6 bases). From germline, CDR1 is DFQATT and CDR2 SNEGSKA (reference sequence). This CDR3 contains 14 residues. V dropped 5 bases and J dropped 0 bases, with 11 bases sitting between them. CDR3 bases: TGCAGTGCTCTAGACGGGAGCTCCTACAATGAGCAGTTCTTC. This codes for CSALDGSSYNEQFF.

This clonotype was observed a single time. The chain has TRBV30 and TRBJ1-4; 8 nucleotides line up with TRBD1. The CDR3 consists of 15 residues. The J segment lost 8 bases and the V segment lost 2 bases, leaving 10 bases of the junction unmatched. CDR1 is GTSNPN, CDR2 SVGIG, per germline (reference sequence). CDR3 sequence reads: CAWSYRDRREEKLFF. In DNA form, the CDR3 reads TGTGCCTGGAGTTACCGGGACAGGAGAGAAGAAAAACTGTTTTTT.

The rearrangement links TRBV7-8 to TRBJ1-5; 8 nucleotides line up with TRBD1. CDR3 length equals 16 residues. The V gene end was trimmed by 3 bases and the J gene end by 7 bases; junction bases not matched to a gene: 11. CDR1 SGHVS and CDR2 FQNEAQ come from the germline V gene. CDR3 amino acids: CASSLGTGLRRQPQHF. CDR3 sequence (DNA): TGTGCCAGCAGCTTGGGGACAGGCCTAAGACGGCAGCCCCAGCATTTT.

The chain joins TRBV9 to TRBJ2-7; TRBD2 is a possible D gene (6 bases). The CDR3 has 14 amino acids. Germline CDR1 is SGDLS and CDR2 is YYNGEE. The germline V and J ends were trimmed by 4 bases and 0 bases, with 11 bases remaining between them. The CDR3 reads CASSRTTSSYEQYF. DNA for the CDR3: TGTGCCAGCAGCAGGACTACCAGCTCCTACGAGCAGTACTTC.

The rearrangement uses TRBV6-1 and TRBJ2-7, with 9 bases that match TRBD1. CDR1 and CDR2 from the germline V gene are MNHNS and SASEGT. With V trimmed by 1 base and J by 0 bases, 4 bases remained unmatched. The CDR3 is 16 residues long. The CDR3 is CASSEESTGGSYEQYF. The CDR3 nucleotides are TGTGCCAGCAGTGAAGAATCGACAGGGGGCTCCTACGAGCAGTACTTC.

The chain employs TRBV6-5 and TRBJ2-1; D possibly matches TRBD1 or TRBD2 (6 bases each). CDR1 and CDR2 (germline): MNHEY, SVGAGI. Trimming stripped 5 bases from V and 7 bases from J, with 12 bases between. There are 13 residues in the CDR3. CDR3 residues: CASSTTGRNEQFF. Here the CDR3 DNA reads TGTGCCAGCAGTACTACAGGGAGGAATGAGCAGTTCTTC.

The chain employs TRBV7-9 and TRBJ1-2, with D unclear. The ends were cut back, 5 bases at V and 10 bases at J, with 20 bases in the middle. Germline V CDR1 and CDR2: SEHNR, FQNEAQ (reference sequence). There are 14 residues in the CDR3. The CDR3 sequence: CASSLSRTIPSYTF. As DNA, the CDR3 is TGTGCCAGCAGCCTCTCTCGGACGATCCCGTCCTACACCTTC.

The table lists this clonotype with a few counts. This chain connects TRBV12-3 or TRBV12-4 to TRBJ2-5; D possibly corresponds to TRBD1 (5 bases). Trimming shortened V by 6 bases and J by 2 bases, and 10 bases separated the two germline ends. The length of the CDR3 is 13 residues. The CDR3 here is CASRVGQQETQYF. CDR3 in DNA: TGTGCCAGCAGAGTGGGGCAACAAGAGACCCAGTACTTC.

This chain links TRBV12-3 or TRBV12-4 with TRBJ2-7; 9 bases are a match to TRBD2. This CDR3 has 16 amino acids. V was clipped by 2 bases and J by 2 bases; unmatched bases: 7. The CDR3 reads CASSLRPTSGPYEQYF. CDR3 DNA: TGTGCCAGCAGTTTACGCCCTACTAGCGGGCCCTACGAGCAGTACTTC.

This clonotype was recorded a few times. The J gene is TRBJ2-3, the V gene TRBV6-1; the match to TRBD2 covers 8 bases. Germline V gene lookup returns CDR1 MNHNS and CDR2 SASEGT. The CDR3 runs 16 residues. V was pared by 5 bases and J by 4 bases, with 11 bases of the junction left unmatched. The CDR3, as DNA: TGTGCCAGCAGTACCCCCAGCGGGAGTAGGGCAGATACGCAGTATTTT. Amino acid sequence: CASSTPSGSRADTQYF.

V gene TRBV7-9 combines with J gene TRBJ2-7, with a possible D match to TRBD1 (8 bases). The germline V and J ends were trimmed by 1 base and 5 bases, with 21 bases remaining between them. The length of the CDR3 is 17 residues. CDR1 and CDR2 from the germline V gene are SEHNR and FQNEAQ (reference sequence). CDR3 nucleotide sequence: TGTGCCAGCAGCTTAGTCGGACAGGGAAGGGAGGGAGACGAGCAGTACTTC. Protein: CASSLVGQGREGDEQYF.

The gene calls are TRBV27 and TRBJ2-7, with 9 bases fitting TRBD1. Germline CDR1 is MNHEY and CDR2 is SMNVEV (reference sequence). This CDR3 is 13 amino acids long. V shed 4 bases, J shed 3 bases, and the junction held 1 base outside the gene matches. CDR3 loop: CASSWTGDYEQYF. The CDR3 DNA is TGTGCCAGCAGTTGGACAGGGGACTACGAGCAGTACTTC.

The V and J genes are TRBV6-1 and TRBJ1-1, with 7 bases identical to TRBD1. CDR1 and CDR2 (germline): MNHNS, SASEGT. The CDR3 covers 12 residues. V lost 5 bases and J lost 8; bases outside the gene matches: 5. The CDR3 bases are TGTGCCAGCAGTCCCCAGGGGGTCGAAGCTTTCTTT. It specifies CASSPQGVEAFF.

This clonotype was picked up many times. V is TRBV7-2 and J is TRBJ2-3; either TRBD1 or TRBD2 may supply D (5 bases each). The V end was cut by 3 bases, the J end by 1 base, with 11 bases between. Per the germline V gene, CDR1 is SGHTA and CDR2 is FQGNSA. The CDR3 runs to 15 residues. The CDR3 DNA follows: TGTGCCAGCAGCTTGGGGGTTGTCGGCACAGATACGCAGTATTTT. Protein: CASSLGVVGTDTQYF.

The chain couples TRBV5-5 to TRBJ1-1; the D is unclear. Trimming removed 0 bases at V and 6 bases at J, with 9 bases between. The germline V gene has CDR1 SGHKS and CDR2 YYEKEE (reference sequence). The length of the CDR3 is 13 residues. This chain's CDR3 is CASSLEGFAEAFF. CDR3 in DNA: TGTGCCAGCAGCTTGGAAGGTTTCGCTGAAGCTTTCTTT.

The rearrangement uses TRBV5-1 and TRBJ1-3; no clear D gene. CDR1 SGHRS and CDR2 YFSETQ come from the germline V gene. V was pared by 4 bases and J by 0 bases, with 11 bases between. This CDR3 has 15 amino acids. CDR3 DNA: TGCGCCAGCAGCACCGGACGGCGCTCTGGAAACACCATATATTTT. This sequence encodes CASSTGRRSGNTIYF.

This chain uses TRBV20-1 with TRBJ2-3; a possible D gene is TRBD2 (7 bases). The V gene's germline CDR1 is DFQATT and CDR2 SNEGSKA (reference sequence). V lost 3 bases to trimming and J lost 5 bases, with 18 bases between them. This CDR3 spans 15 amino acids. The chain's CDR3 is CSASLWGGPGDTQYF. The CDR3 coding sequence is TGCAGTGCTAGCTTGTGGGGGGGCCCGGGAGATACGCAGTATTTT.